The clone carrying this TCR beta chain was observed a few times. Antigen specificity is unknown. Germline CDR1 SGHNT, CDR2 YYREEE (reference sequence). The CDR3 has 17 amino acids. With V trimmed by 1 base and J by 5 bases, 6 bases remained unmatched. The data were obtained in a study of T cell repertoires in cytomegalovirus infection. In the study overall: CMV infection plus the matching HLA type was flagged by public TCR beta signatures.

Study findings and constraints: Dominating the ex vivo response were HLA-C-restricted CMV-specific TCR beta clonotypes. Accumulated public TCR beta family frequency recognized individuals carrying CMV together with the relevant HLA.

One entry per CDR3 protein results from TCRdb running MiXCR on the reads. Altogether roughly 100,000 distinct CDR3 sequences are present, 16% being singletons, with the ten largest covering approximately 7.9%. What was sequenced was PBMCs. This TCR was recovered from a human donor in good health (CMV status not recorded). Some clones in this sample may be carry-over from other donors' samples. The chain couples TRBV5-4 to TRBJ2-3; TRBD2 matches 14 bases. The CDR3 sequence: CASSLRLAGGRLDTQYF. DNA of the CDR3: TGTGCCAGCAGCTTGAGACTAGCGGGGGGGCGGTTAGATACGCAGTATTTT.